This TCR beta chain was identified in a study of neurological immune-mediated disorders. Study-level results: TCR-beta repertoires seemed private in all groups, with no expanded CDR3 amino acid sequences shared.

This clonotype has a count of ten or more. Its antigen is unidentified. cDNA synthesis was performed by 5'RACE with 10-nucleotide random UMIs. TCRdb called the 5' RACE reads again in MiXCR, with one record for every CDR3 protein. The sample yields about 50,000 distinct CDR3 sequences, around a tenth seen once. A total of 2 million PBMCs stored at -80 degrees C provided the unsorted libraries. The CDR3 is 14 residues long. The germline V gene has CDR1 SGHNT and CDR2 YYREEE (reference sequence). Trimming left V 4 bases short and J 3 bases short, with 13 bases between. V and J are TRBV5-4 and TRBJ1-1; possibly TRBD1 for D (5 bases). The sequence was collected from a woman aged 40-49 years with HTLV-1-associated myelopathy (HAM/TSP). Sequencing used PBMCs. The CDR3 DNA follows: TGTGCCAGCAGCGGTACACCGGGACACACTGAAGCTTTCTTT. As protein: CASSGTPGHTEAFF. The whole variable domain, filled in from reference TRBV5-4 and TRBJ1-1, reads ETGVTQSPTHLIKTRGQQVTLRCSSQSGHNTVSWYQQALGQGPQFIFQYYREEENGRGNFPPRFSGLQFPNYSSELNVNALELDDSALYLCASSGTPGHTEAFFGQGTRLTVV.